A selection of T cell receptor beta chains follows, all from one sample in a study of siplizumab effects on memory and regulatory T cells. The method was immunoSEQ multiplex PCR; TCRdb's version includes in-frame clones alone and lacks a portion of them. This repertoire shows 97,000 or so clones, about 93% found once; its top ten account for 1% to 1.3%. Sample: CD4+ T cells sorted from blood. The source of these receptors is a human donor in good health. CDR3s include the opening cysteine and the closing phenylalanine or tryptophan. Fields, in order: J gene, D gene, V gene, CDR3 protein, CDR3 DNA. D genes are given only for firm matches.

J: TRBJ1-1
D: TRBD1
V: TRBV2
CDR3: CASSKGQGDTEAFF
DNA: TGTGCCAGCAGTAAGGGACAGGGGGACACTGAAGCTTTCTTT

J: TRBJ2-1
D: TRBD1
V: TRBV10-2
CDR3: CASSGRDRGRGNEQFF
DNA: TGCGCCAGCAGTGGTCGGGACAGGGGCAGGGGCAATGAGCAGTTCTTC

J: TRBJ2-7
D: TRBD1
V: TRBV9
CDR3: CASSTHAGTGNYEQYF
DNA: TGTGCCAGCAGCACTCATGCCGGGACAGGGAACTACGAGCAGTACTTC

J: TRBJ2-1
D: TRBD1
V: TRBV7-3
CDR3: CASSEGQWNEQFF
DNA: TGTGCCAGCAGCGAGGGACAGTGGAATGAGCAGTTCTTC

J: TRBJ1-1
D: NA
V: TRBV6-4
CDR3: CASRDGLNTEAFF
DNA: TGTGCCAGCAGGGACGGATTGAACACTGAAGCTTTCTTT

J: TRBJ2-5
D: NA
V: TRBV7-9
CDR3: CASSSGTPETQYF
DNA: TGTGCCAGCAGCTCCGGGACGCCAGAGACCCAGTACTTC

J: TRBJ2-1
D: TRBD1
V: TRBV19
CDR3: CASSKGQVYNEQFF
DNA: TGTGCCAGTAGTAAGGGACAGGTTTACAATGAGCAGTTCTTC

J: TRBJ1-5
D: NA
V: TRBV10-2
CDR3: CASSPGDQPQHF
DNA: TGCGCCAGCTCCCCGGGGGATCAGCCCCAGCATTTT

J: TRBJ1-2
D: NA
V: TRBV5-1
CDR3: CASSPATGNYGYTF
DNA: TGCGCCAGCAGCCCCGCGACGGGGAACTATGGCTACACCTTC

J: TRBJ2-7
D: TRBD2
V: TRBV6-1
CDR3: CASSLRTSGIYEQYF
DNA: TGTGCCAGCAGTCTCCGGACTAGCGGGATTTACGAGCAGTACTTC

J: TRBJ1-1
D: NA
V: TRBV7-2
CDR3: CASSLGLSGATEAFF
DNA: TGTGCCAGCAGCTTAGGGTTGTCGGGAGCCACTGAAGCTTTCTTT

J: TRBJ1-2
D: TRBD1
V: TRBV29-1
CDR3: CSVERTGGLSGYTF
DNA: TGCAGCGTCGAGAGAACAGGGGGCCTTTCAGGCTACACCTTC

J: TRBJ2-2
D: NA
V: TRBV7-9
CDR3: CASSSPGELFF
DNA: TGTGCCAGCAGCTCCCCCGGGGAGCTGTTTTTT

J: TRBJ2-7
D: TRBD2
V: TRBV28
CDR3: CASSLALTSGIGEQYF
DNA: TGTGCCAGCAGTTTGGCCCTTACTAGCGGGATAGGGGAGCAGTACTTC

J: TRBJ2-1
D: TRBD2
V: TRBV5-1
CDR3: CASSIGLAGGLEQFF
DNA: TGCGCCAGCAGCATCGGACTAGCGGGGGGTCTTGAGCAGTTCTTC

J: TRBJ2-7
D: NA
V: TRBV18
CDR3: CASSPGTPSAEQYF
DNA: TGTGCCAGCTCACCCGGGACCCCTTCCGCCGAGCAGTACTTC

J: TRBJ1-3
D: NA
V: TRBV6-5
CDR3: CASSYKGKGNTIYF
DNA: TGTGCCAGCAGTTATAAGGGGAAAGGAAACACCATATATTTT

J: TRBJ2-3
D: NA
V: TRBV4-2
CDR3: CASSQTGAADTQYF
DNA: TGTGCCAGCAGCCAGACGGGGGCAGCAGATACGCAGTATTTT